Listed here is a single T cell receptor (beta chain). Its antigen is still unknown. Random-hexamer reverse transcription was applied to roughly 0.5 to 1 ug RNA. TCRdb re-analysed the immunoSEQ multiplex PCR reads in MiXCR, keeping a single row per CDR3 protein. The table lists 55,000 to 70,000 distinct CDR3 sequences, 85% to 95% of them singletons. Trimming pared 0 bases from V and 1 base from J, leaving 6 bases between. Germline V gene sequence: CDR1 LGHDT, CDR2 YNNKEL (reference sequence). The CDR3 has 14 residues. The controls, all healthy donors, were matched for age and sex. This record comes from a study of CD8 T cells in Susac syndrome. Study observations and caveats: The study conceded that relatively few individuals underwent its TCR sequencing and HLA analysis.

The sequence derives from a human donor in good health. Material: CD8+ T cells from PBMCs. The chain employs TRBV3-1 and TRBJ2-5; D call uncertain. The DNA for the CDR3 is TGTGCCAGCAGCCAAGAGAACCGCCAAGAGACCCAGTACTTC. This codes for CASSQENRQETQYF.